The 5 T cell receptor beta chains below were found in one sample sequenced in a study of blood T cell repertoires in COVID-19. Assay used: immunoSEQ multiplex PCR; TCRdb lists only in-frame clones, some missing. The sample contains about 88,000 clones, over 65% of which appear only once. The specimen was peripheral blood. These receptors all come from a woman in her 70s with acute or convalescent COVID-19.

The rearrangement uses TRBV19 and TRBJ1-1; 9 bases match TRBD1. This CDR3 comprises 13 residues. CDR1 is LNHDA, CDR2 SQIVND, per germline (reference sequence). V dropped 6 bases and J dropped 1; count of bases not matched to a gene: 0. CDR3 DNA: TGTGCCAGTAGGGACAGGGGGAACACTGAAGCTTTCTTT. Translating gives CASRDRGNTEAFF.

The chain carries TRBV30 and TRBJ1-1; TRBD1 matches 7 bases. Trimming at V came to 3 bases and at J to 0 bases, leaving 7 bases not matched to a gene. CDR1 and CDR2 from the germline V gene are GTSNPN and SVGIG (reference sequence). This CDR3 region has 15 residues. CDR3 in amino acids: CAWSVDRVVNTEAFF. Here the CDR3 DNA reads TGTGCCTGGAGCGTTGACAGGGTGGTGAACACTGAAGCTTTCTTT.

The table lists this clone with a count of one. The rearrangement links TRBV5-1 to TRBJ2-6; D call uncertain. Per the germline V gene, CDR1 is SGHRS and CDR2 is YFSETQ. Trimming shortened V by 1 base and J by 0 bases, and 20 bases separated the two germline ends. There are 20 residues in the CDR3. The CDR3 reads CASSLRVPPYAVSGANVLTF. The CDR3 DNA is TGCGCCAGCAGCTTGCGAGTTCCCCCATACGCTGTCTCTGGGGCCAACGTCCTGACTTTC.

The chain links TRBV6-5 to TRBJ1-6, with no clear D. Trimming stripped 6 bases from V and 5 bases from J, with 14 bases between. Germline loops: CDR1 MNHEY, CDR2 SVGAGI. The CDR3 runs to 15 residues. CDR3: CASSEGGFNNSPLHF. CDR3 DNA: TGTGCCAGCAGCGAGGGAGGGTTTAATAATTCACCCCTCCACTTT.

The V and J genes are TRBV19 and TRBJ2-5; maybe TRBD2 (5 bases). CDR1 and CDR2 (germline): LNHDA, SQIVND (reference sequence). The CDR3 runs 14 residues. V was trimmed by 5 bases and J by 2 bases, leaving 12 bases between them. DNA of the CDR3: TGTGCCAGTAGTCCGTGGGCGGGTCAAGAGACCCAGTACTTC. This encodes CASSPWAGQETQYF.